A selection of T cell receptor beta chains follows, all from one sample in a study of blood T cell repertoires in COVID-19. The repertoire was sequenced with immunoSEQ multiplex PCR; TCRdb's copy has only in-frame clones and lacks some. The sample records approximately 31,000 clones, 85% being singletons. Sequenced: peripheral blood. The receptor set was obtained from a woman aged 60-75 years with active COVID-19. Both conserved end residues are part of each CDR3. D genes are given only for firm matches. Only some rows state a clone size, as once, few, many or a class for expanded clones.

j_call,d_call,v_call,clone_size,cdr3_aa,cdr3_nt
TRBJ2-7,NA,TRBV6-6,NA,CASSYMFSYEQYF,TGTGCCAGCAGTTATATGTTCAGCTACGAGCAGTACTTC
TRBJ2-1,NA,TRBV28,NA,CASRTLHNEQFF,TGTGCCAGCAGAACTTTACACAATGAGCAGTTCTTC
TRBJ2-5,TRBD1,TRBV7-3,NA,CASSPAGGREETQYF,TGTGCCAGCAGCCCGGCAGGGGGCCGGGAAGAGACCCAGTACTTC
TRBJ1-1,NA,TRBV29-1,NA,CSVERQNEAFF,TGCAGCGTTGAACGACAGAATGAAGCTTTCTTT
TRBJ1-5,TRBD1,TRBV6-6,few,CASREGQGSQPQHF,TGTGCCAGCAGGGAGGGACAGGGAAGTCAGCCCCAGCATTTT
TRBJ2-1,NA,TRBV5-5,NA,CASSLWADNEQFF,TGTGCCAGCAGCTTGTGGGCAGACAATGAGCAGTTCTTC
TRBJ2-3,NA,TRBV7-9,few,CASSLQGSTDTQYF,TGTGCCAGCAGCTTACAGGGGTCCACAGATACGCAGTATTTT
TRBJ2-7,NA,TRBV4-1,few,CASSHGGGSYEQYF,TGCGCCAGCAGCCACGGTGGCGGTTCCTACGAGCAGTACTTC
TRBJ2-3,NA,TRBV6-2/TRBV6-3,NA,CASSRGLNTDTQYF,TGTGCCAGCAGTCGAGGACTAAATACAGATACGCAGTATTTT
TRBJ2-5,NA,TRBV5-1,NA,CASSTGQPSETQYF,TGCGCCAGCAGCACTGGACAGCCCTCAGAGACCCAGTACTTC
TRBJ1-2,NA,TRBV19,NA,CASSIGSLHTF,TGTGCCAGTAGTATTGGGAGTCTTCACACCTTC
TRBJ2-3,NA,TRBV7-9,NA,CASSLGVGIGTDTQYF,TGTGCCAGCAGCTTAGGTGTCGGGATCGGCACAGATACGCAGTATTTT
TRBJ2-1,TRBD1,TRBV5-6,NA,CASSFLQGAVYNEQFF,TGTGCCAGCAGCTTCCTACAGGGGGCGGTCTACAATGAGCAGTTCTTC
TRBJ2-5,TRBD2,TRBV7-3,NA,CASSFAPSGPRETQYF,TGTGCCAGCAGCTTCGCCCCTAGCGGCCCCCGGGAGACCCAGTACTTC
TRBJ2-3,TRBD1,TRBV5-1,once,CASSPPGTGTDTQYF,TGCGCCAGCAGCCCCCCCGGGACAGGCACAGATACGCAGTATTTT
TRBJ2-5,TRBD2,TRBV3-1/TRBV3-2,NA,CASSQNPGGVGETQYF,TGTGCCAGCAGCCAAAATCCCGGGGGGGTAGGGGAGACCCAGTACTTC
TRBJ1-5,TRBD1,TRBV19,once,CASRQGVEPQHF,TGTGCCAGTCGTCAGGGGGTAGAGCCCCAGCATTTT
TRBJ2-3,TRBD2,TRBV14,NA,CASSQEFAGGPSTDTQYF,TGTGCCAGCAGCCAAGAATTCGCGGGGGGGCCAAGCACAGATACGCAGTATTTT
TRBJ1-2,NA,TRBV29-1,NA,CSVDQSSGDNGYTF,TGCAGCGTTGACCAGTCCTCGGGGGATAATGGCTACACCTTC
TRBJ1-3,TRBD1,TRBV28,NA,CASYPTPGQVVPSAGNTIYF,TGTGCCAGCTACCCAACGCCGGGACAGGTGGTTCCCTCTGCTGGAAACACCATATATTTT
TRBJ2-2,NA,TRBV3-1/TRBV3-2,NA,CASSTQGFGGGELFF,TGTGCCAGCAGCACACAGGGGTTCGGGGGCGGGGAGCTGTTTTTT
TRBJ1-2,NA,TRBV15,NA,CATSRDWGDYGYTF,TGTGCCACCAGCAGAGATTGGGGGGACTATGGCTACACCTTC
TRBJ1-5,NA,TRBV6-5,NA,CASSWQGGGQPQHF,TGTGCCAGCAGTTGGCAGGGAGGAGGTCAGCCCCAGCATTTT
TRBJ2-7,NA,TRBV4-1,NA,CASSQVQGIYEQYF,TGCGCCAGCAGCCAAGTACAGGGAATCTACGAGCAGTACTTC
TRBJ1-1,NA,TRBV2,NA,CASSARFVGDTEAFF,TGTGCCAGCAGTGCCCGGTTCGTCGGGGACACTGAAGCTTTCTTT
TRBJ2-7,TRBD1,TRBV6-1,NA,CASSEGFGTVLYEQYF,TGTGCCAGCAGTGAGGGATTCGGGACAGTCCTCTACGAGCAGTACTTC
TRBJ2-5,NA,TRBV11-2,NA,CASSLGYSQETQYF,TGTGCCAGCAGCTTAGGTTACAGTCAAGAGACCCAGTACTTC
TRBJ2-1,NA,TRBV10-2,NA,CASTGPRRNEQFF,TGCGCCAGCACTGGGCCCCGGCGCAATGAGCAGTTCTTC
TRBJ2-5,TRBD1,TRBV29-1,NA,CSVNRGQETQYF,TGCAGCGTAAACAGGGGCCAAGAGACCCAGTACTTC
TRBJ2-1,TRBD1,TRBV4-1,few,CASSQDAGGSYNEQFF,TGCGCCAGCAGCCAAGATGCAGGGGGCTCCTACAATGAGCAGTTCTTC
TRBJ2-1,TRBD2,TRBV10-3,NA,CAISVGGGAVYNEQFF,TGTGCCATCAGTGTCGGCGGGGGGGCCGTCTACAATGAGCAGTTCTTC
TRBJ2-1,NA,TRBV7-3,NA,CASSLTSSSSYNEQFF,TGTGCCAGCAGCTTAACTAGCTCGAGCTCCTACAATGAGCAGTTCTTC
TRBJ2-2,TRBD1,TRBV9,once,CASGPRGQVNTGELFF,TGTGCCAGCGGCCCAAGGGGGCAGGTGAACACCGGGGAGCTGTTTTTT
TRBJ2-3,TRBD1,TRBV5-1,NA,CASSRKDRVDTQYF,TGCGCCAGCAGCCGAAAAGACAGGGTAGATACGCAGTATTTT
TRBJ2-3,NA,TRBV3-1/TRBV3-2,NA,CASSQGADTQYF,TGTGCCAGCAGCCAAGGAGCAGATACGCAGTATTTT
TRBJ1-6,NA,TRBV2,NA,CASSKDRNNSPLHF,TGTGCCAGCAGTAAGGACAGAAATAATTCACCCCTCCACTTT
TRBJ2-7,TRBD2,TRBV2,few,CASRTLAGGYEQYF,TGTGCCAGCAGAACTCTAGCGGGAGGTTACGAGCAGTACTTC
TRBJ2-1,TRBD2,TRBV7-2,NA,CASSLVSGRAKNEQFF,TGTGCCAGCAGCTTAGTTAGCGGGAGGGCCAAGAATGAGCAGTTCTTC
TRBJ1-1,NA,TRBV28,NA,CASSLRADTEAFF,TGTGCCAGCAGTTTAAGAGCTGACACTGAAGCTTTCTTT
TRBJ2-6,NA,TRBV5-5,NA,CASSLVQGNSGANVLTF,TGTGCCAGCAGCTTGGTACAGGGAAACTCTGGGGCCAACGTCCTGACTTTC
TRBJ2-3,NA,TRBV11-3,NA,CASSLSTTLGTSTDTQYF,TGTGCCAGCAGCTTAAGTACGACTCTTGGCACTAGCACAGATACGCAGTATTTT